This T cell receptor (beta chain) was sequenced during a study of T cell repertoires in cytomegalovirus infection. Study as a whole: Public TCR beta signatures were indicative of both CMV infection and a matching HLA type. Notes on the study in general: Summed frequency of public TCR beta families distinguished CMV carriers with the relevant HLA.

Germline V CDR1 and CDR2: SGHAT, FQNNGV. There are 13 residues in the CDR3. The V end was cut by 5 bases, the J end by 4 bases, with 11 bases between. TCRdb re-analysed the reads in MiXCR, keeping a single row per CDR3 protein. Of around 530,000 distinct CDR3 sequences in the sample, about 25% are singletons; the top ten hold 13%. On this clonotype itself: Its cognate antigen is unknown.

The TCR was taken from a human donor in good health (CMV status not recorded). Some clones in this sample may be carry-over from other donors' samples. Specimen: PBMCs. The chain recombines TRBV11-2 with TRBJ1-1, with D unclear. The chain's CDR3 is CASSETRSTEAFF. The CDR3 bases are TGTGCCAGCAGCGAGACAAGGAGCACTGAAGCTTTCTTT.